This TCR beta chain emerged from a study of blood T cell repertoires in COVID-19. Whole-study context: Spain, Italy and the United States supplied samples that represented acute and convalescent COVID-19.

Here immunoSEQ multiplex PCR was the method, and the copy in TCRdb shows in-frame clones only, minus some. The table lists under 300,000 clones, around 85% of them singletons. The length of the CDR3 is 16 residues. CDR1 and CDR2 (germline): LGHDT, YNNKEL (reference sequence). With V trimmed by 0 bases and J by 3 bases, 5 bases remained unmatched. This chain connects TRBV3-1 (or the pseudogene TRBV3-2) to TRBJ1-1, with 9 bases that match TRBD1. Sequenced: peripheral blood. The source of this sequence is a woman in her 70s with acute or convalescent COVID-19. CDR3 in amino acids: CASSQDVDRGDTEAFF. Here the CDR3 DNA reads TGTGCCAGCAGCCAAGATGTTGACAGGGGGGACACTGAAGCTTTCTTT.